This T cell receptor beta chain was found in a study of blood T cell repertoires in COVID-19. Study details: Acute and convalescent COVID-19 specimens originated in the United States, Italy and Spain. The analysed material was cDNA or gDNA that came from T cells, B-cell-depleted T cells, or PBMCs.

As processed by the authors: Estimates of nucleated cell counts were drawn from the amplification of reference gene primers. TCRdb's table, derived via immunoSEQ multiplex PCR, lists solely in-frame clones and lacks some. Clone size and the V and J calls come from that table; the DNA yielded D and trimming. The sample shows 25,000 to 30,000 clones, 89% of them seen only once. V was pared by 0 bases and J by 2 bases, with 10 bases between. The CDR3 is 15 amino acids. CDR1 LNHNV and CDR2 YYDKDF come from the germline V gene (reference sequence). The receptor comes from a human donor in a cohort sampled during active COVID-19. The rearrangement links TRBV15 to TRBJ1-1; a possible D gene is TRBD1 (5 bases). Material: peripheral blood. The CDR3 DNA sequence: TGTGCCACCAGCAGAGAGAAGGGGTATAACACTGAAGCTTTCTTT. Residues: CATSREKGYNTEAFF.